The 6 T cell receptor beta chains reported below all come from one sample, sequenced in a study of T cell responses to AZD1222 COVID-19 vaccine. The table came from immunoSEQ multiplex PCR; TCRdb's copy has only in-frame clones and leaves some out. Among some 160,000 clones, 85% to 95% were seen once, and the ten largest hold around 4%. The sequencing used peripheral blood, collected on day 0 of AZD1222 vaccination. These receptors all stem from an adult in good health.

The chain recombines TRBV30 with TRBJ1-1; TRBD1 might be the D (5 bases). The germline V gene encodes CDR1 GTSNPN and CDR2 SVGIG (reference sequence). V was shortened by 1 base and J by 0 bases, with 6 bases between the two germline ends. The CDR3 extends over 13 amino acids. This CDR3 reads CAWSAGLNTEAFF. The DNA for the CDR3 is TGTGCCTGGAGTGCAGGGTTGAACACTGAAGCTTTCTTT.

Only one count was recorded for this clone. The chain combines TRBV4-1 with TRBJ2-7, with 12 bases fitting TRBD2. The CDR3 spans 15 residues. CDR1 and CDR2 (germline): MGHRA, YSYEKL. The V segment lost 4 bases and the J segment 6 bases; nucleotides outside the gene matches: 7. The chain's CDR3 is CASSPGLAGFREQYF. CDR3 coding DNA: TGCGCCAGCAGCCCAGGACTAGCGGGATTTCGCGAGCAGTACTTC.

V and J are TRBV11-1 and TRBJ1-1, with D tentatively TRBD1 (6 bases). Germline CDR1 and CDR2: SGHAT and FQDESV (reference sequence). V was cut by 5 bases and J by 8 bases, with 15 bases left in between. The CDR3 covers 13 residues. Here the CDR3 reads CASSQGPFPEAFF. CDR3 coding DNA: TGTGCCAGCAGCCAGGGGCCTTTCCCCGAAGCTTTCTTT. The whole variable domain, filled in from reference TRBV11-1 and TRBJ1-1, reads EAEVAQSPRYKITEKSQAVAFWCDPISGHATLYWYRQILGQGPELLVQFQDESVVDDSQLPKDRFSAERLKGVDSTLKIQPAELGDSAMYLCASSQGPFPEAFFGQGTRLTVV.

This sequence joins TRBV3-1 (or the pseudogene TRBV3-2) and TRBJ2-1, with TRBD2 as a possible D gene (5 bases). Between the trimmed V and J ends, which lost 1 base and 6 bases, there was a span of 13 bases. This CDR3 has 15 amino acids. Germline V gene data show CDR1 as LGHDT and CDR2 as YNNKEL (reference sequence). The CDR3 loop is CASSQGVSGGNEQFF. In DNA form, the CDR3 reads TGTGCCAGCAGCCAAGGGGTGAGCGGAGGCAATGAGCAGTTCTTC.

CDR3 loop: CASILTGQPGGNQPQHF. CDR3 DNA: TGTGCCAGTATTTTAACCGGACAGCCCGGGGGCAATCAGCCCCAGCATTTT. The chain recombines TRBV19 with TRBJ1-5; D is perhaps TRBD1 (6 bases). The CDR3 runs to 17 residues. Trimming took 7 bases from V and 2 from J, leaving 21 bases between them. Germline values: CDR1 LNHDA, CDR2 SQIVND (reference sequence).

This clone was seen just once. J is TRBJ1-3 and V is TRBV7-6; D remains unclear. CDR1 SGHVS and CDR2 FNYEAQ come from the germline V gene. The CDR3 length is 15 residues. V was cut by 2 bases and J by 2 bases, with 10 bases left in between. This CDR3 is CASSLLEGAGNTIYF. The CDR3, as DNA: TGTGCCAGCAGCTTATTAGAGGGCGCTGGAAACACCATATATTTT.